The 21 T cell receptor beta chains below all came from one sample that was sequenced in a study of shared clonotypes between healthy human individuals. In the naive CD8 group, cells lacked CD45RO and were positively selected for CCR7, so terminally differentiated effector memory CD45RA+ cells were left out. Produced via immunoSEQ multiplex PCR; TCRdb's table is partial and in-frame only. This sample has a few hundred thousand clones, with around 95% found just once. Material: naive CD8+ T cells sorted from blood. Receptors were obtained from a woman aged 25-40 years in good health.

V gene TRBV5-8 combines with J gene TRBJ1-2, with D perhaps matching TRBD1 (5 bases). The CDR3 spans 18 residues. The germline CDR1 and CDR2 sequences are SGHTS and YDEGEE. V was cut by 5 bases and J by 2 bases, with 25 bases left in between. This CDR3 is CASSLTGYQGTPNYGYTF. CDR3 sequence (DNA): TGTGCCAGCAGTTTGACGGGTTACCAGGGAACTCCCAACTATGGCTACACCTTC.

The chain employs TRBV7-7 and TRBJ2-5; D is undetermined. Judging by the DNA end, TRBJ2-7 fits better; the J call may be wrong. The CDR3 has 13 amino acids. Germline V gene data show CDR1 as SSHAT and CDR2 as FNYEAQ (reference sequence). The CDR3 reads CASSLAQNYEQYF. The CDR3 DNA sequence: TGTGCCAGCAGCTTAGCACAGAACTACGAGCAGTACTTC.

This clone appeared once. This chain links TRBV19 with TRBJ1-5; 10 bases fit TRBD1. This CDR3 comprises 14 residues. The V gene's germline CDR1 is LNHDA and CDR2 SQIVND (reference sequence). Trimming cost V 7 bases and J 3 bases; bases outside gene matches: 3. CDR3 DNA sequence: TGTGCCAGTAAGGACAGGGGGTACAATCAGCCCCAGCATTTT. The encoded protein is CASKDRGYNQPQHF.

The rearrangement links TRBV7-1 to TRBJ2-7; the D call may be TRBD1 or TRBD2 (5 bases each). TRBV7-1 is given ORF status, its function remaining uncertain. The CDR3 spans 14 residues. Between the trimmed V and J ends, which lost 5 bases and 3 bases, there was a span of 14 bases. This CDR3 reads CASSPWQGVYEQYF. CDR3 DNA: TGTGCCAGCAGCCCCTGGCAGGGAGTCTACGAGCAGTACTTC.

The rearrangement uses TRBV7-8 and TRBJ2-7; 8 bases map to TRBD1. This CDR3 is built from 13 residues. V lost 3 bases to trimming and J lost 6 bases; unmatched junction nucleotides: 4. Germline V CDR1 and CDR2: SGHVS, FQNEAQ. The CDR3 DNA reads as TGTGCCAGCAGCTTGGGACAGGTCACCGAGCAGTACTTC. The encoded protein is CASSLGQVTEQYF.

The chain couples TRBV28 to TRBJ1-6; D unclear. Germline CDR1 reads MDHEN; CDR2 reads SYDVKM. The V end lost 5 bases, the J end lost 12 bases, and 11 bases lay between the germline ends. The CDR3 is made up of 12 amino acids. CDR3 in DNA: TGTGCCAGCAGTACCCTATCGCTACCCCTCCACTTT. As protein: CASSTLSLPLHF.

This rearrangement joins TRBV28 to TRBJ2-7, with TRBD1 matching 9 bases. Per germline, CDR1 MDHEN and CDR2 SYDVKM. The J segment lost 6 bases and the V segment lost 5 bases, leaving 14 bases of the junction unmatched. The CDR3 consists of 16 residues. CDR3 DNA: TGTGCCAGCAGTATAAGCTCCCGACAGGGGGTGGGCGAGCAGTACTTC. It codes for CASSISSRQGVGEQYF.

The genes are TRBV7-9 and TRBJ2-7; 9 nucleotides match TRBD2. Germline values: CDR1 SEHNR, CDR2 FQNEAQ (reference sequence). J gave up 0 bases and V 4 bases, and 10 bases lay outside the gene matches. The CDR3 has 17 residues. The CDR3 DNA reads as TGTGCCAGCAGCTCCAGCGGGGGGAGGTCGGACTCCTACGAGCAGTACTTC. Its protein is CASSSSGGRSDSYEQYF.

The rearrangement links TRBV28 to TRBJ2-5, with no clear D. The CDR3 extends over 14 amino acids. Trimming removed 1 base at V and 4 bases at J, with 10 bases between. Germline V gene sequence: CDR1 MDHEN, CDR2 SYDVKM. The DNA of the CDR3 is TGTGCCAGCAGTTTATCAGCGCCGAGAGAGACCCAGTACTTC. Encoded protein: CASSLSAPRETQYF.

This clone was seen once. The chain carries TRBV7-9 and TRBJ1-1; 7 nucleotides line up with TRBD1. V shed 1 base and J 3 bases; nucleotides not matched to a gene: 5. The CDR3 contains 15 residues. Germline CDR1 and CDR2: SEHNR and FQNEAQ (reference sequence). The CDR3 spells CASSLGQGVHTEAFF. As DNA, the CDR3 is TGTGCCAGCAGCTTAGGACAGGGTGTCCACACTGAAGCTTTCTTT.

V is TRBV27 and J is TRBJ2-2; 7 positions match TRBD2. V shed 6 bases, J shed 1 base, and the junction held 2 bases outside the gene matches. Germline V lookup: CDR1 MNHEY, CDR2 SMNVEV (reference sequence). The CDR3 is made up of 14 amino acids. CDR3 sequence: CASSIAGNTGELFF. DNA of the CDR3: TGTGCCAGCAGCATAGCGGGGAACACCGGGGAGCTGTTTTTT.

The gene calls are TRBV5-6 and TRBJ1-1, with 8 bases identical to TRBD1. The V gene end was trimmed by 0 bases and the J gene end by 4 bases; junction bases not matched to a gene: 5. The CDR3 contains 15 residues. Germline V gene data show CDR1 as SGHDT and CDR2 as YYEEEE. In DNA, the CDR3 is TGTGCCAGCAGCTTGGCCGACAGGGGACCCACTGAAGCTTTCTTT. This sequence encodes CASSLADRGPTEAFF.

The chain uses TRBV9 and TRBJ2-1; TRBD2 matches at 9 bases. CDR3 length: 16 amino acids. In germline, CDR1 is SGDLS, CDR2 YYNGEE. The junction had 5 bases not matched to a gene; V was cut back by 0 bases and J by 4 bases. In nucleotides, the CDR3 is TGTGCCAGCAGCGTAGCCAATAGCGGGAGTTACAATGAGCAGTTCTTC. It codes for CASSVANSGSYNEQFF.

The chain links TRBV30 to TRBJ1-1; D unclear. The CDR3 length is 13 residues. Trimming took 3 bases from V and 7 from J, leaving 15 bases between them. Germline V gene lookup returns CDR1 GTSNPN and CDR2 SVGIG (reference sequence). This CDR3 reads CAWSTQPLLEAFF. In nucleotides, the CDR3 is TGTGCCTGGAGCACCCAGCCCCTCCTTGAAGCTTTCTTT.

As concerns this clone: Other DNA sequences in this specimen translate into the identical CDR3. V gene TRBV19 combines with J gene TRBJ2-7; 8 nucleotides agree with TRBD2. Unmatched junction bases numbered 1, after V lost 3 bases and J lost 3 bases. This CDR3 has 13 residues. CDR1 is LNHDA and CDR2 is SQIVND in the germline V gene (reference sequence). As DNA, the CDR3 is TGTGCCAGTAGTATTGGGACTAGCTACGAGCAGTACTTC. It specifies CASSIGTSYEQYF.

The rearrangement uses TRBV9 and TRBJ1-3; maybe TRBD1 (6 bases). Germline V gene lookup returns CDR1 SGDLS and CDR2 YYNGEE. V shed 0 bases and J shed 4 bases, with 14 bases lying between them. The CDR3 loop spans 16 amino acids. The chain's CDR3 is CASSVGRGLDGNTIYF. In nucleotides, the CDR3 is TGTGCCAGCAGCGTAGGCAGGGGACTAGACGGAAACACCATATATTTT. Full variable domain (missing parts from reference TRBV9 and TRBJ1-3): DSGVTQTPKHLITATGQRVTLRCSPRSGDLSVYWYQQSLDQGLQFLIQYYNGEERAKGNILERFSAQQFPDLHSELNLSSLELGDSALYFCASSVGRGLDGNTIYFGEGSWLTVV.

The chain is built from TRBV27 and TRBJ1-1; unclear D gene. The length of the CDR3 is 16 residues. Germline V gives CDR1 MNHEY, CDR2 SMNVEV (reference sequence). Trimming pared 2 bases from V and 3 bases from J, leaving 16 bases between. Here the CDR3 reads CASSLTNSPGDTEAFF. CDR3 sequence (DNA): TGTGCCAGCAGTTTAACCAACAGCCCCGGGGACACTGAAGCTTTCTTT.

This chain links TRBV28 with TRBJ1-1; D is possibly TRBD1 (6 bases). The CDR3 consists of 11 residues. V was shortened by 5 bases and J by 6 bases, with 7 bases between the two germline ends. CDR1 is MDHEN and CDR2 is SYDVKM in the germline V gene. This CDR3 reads CASSRGAEAFF. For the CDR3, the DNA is TGTGCCAGCAGTAGGGGGGCTGAAGCTTTCTTT.

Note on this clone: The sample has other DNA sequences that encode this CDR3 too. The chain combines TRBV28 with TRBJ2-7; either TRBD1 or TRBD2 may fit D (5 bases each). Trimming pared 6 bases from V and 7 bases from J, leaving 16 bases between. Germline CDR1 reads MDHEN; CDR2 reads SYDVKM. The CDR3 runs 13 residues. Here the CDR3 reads CASSLLGVGEQYF. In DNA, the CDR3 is TGTGCCAGCAGCCTACTGGGGGTTGGGGAGCAGTACTTC.

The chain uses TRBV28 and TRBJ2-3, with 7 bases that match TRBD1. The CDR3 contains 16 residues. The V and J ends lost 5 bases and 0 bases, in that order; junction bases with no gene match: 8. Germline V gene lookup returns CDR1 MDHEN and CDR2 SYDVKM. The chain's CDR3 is CASSPTRGLSTDTQYF. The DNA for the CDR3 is TGTGCCAGCAGTCCCACCAGGGGGTTGAGCACAGATACGCAGTATTTT.

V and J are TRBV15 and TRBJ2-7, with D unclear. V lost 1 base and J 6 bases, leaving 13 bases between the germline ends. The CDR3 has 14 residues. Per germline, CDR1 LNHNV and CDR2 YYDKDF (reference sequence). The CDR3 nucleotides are TGTGCCACCAGCAGAGGTACCGACCCGCGCGAGCAGTACTTC. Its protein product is CATSRGTDPREQYF.